The present TCR beta chain was sequenced within a study of blood T cell repertoires in COVID-19. Study in general: Material from acute and convalescent COVID-19 was sourced from the United States, Italy and Spain. T cells, B-cell-depleted T cells, or PBMCs supplied cDNA or gDNA.

In the original analysis: Estimation of nucleated cell counts was performed using reference gene primer amplification. Data came from immunoSEQ multiplex PCR; TCRdb stores just in-frame clones and leaves some out. V, J and clone size reflect that table, while D and trimming were determined from the DNA. The profile covers 340,000 or so clones, with 80% to 90% appearing a single time and approximately 4% taken by the ten largest. The study drew participants aged about 18 to 89 years from under 30 US areas. Turning to this clone: This sample includes further DNA sequences coding for the same CDR3.

Trimming cost V 4 bases and J 1 base, with 4 bases left between them. The CDR3 is made up of 12 amino acids. The germline CDR1 and CDR2 sequences are SGHTA and FQGNSA. The sequence was collected from a woman in her forties with acute COVID-19. The gene calls are TRBV7-2 and TRBJ1-2; D unclear. Sequencing input: PBMCs or T cells enriched from blood (not recorded which). The CDR3 DNA reads TGTGCCAGCAGCTCTAGTAACTATGGCTACACCTTC. The encoded protein is CASSSSNYGYTF.